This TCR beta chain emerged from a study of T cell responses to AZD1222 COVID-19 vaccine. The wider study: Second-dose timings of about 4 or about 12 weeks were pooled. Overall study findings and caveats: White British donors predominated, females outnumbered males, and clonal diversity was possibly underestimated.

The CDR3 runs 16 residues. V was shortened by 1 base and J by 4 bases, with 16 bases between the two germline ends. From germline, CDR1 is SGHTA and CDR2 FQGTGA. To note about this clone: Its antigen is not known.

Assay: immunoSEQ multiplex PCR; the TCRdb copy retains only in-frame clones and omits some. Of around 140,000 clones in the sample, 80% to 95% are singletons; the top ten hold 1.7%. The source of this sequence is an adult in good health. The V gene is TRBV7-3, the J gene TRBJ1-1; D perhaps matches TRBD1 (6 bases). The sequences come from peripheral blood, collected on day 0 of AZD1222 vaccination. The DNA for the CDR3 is TGTGCCAGCAGCTTAAAAGGGGGAATAGAAGGCACTGAAGCTTTCTTT. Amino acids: CASSLKGGIEGTEAFF.